This TCR beta chain was recovered during a study of blood T cell repertoires in COVID-19. Turning to the study itself: Italy, Spain and the United States were the sources of the convalescent and acute COVID-19 samples. Sources were T cells, B-cell-depleted T cells, or PBMCs; the material itself was cDNA or gDNA.

Per the original data handling: Amplified reference gene primers provided the basis for estimating nucleated cell counts. Profiled with immunoSEQ multiplex PCR; TCRdb holds only in-frame clones, not every one. D and trimming come from the DNA, and the V and J calls and clone size come from that table. This sample has roughly 70,000 clones; roughly 91% occur once, and the top ten carry approximately 1.5%. Sequenced material: peripheral blood. The TCR comes from a man between 60 and 75 years old with acute or convalescent COVID-19.

The CDR3 sequence: CASRGQGAYSYGYTF. The CDR3 DNA reads as TGTGCCAGCAGGGGACAGGGGGCTTACAGCTATGGCTACACCTTC. The chain is built from TRBV2 and TRBJ1-2, with TRBD1 matching 12 bases. CDR3 length equals 15 residues. V lost 6 bases, J lost 4 bases, and 6 bases stayed unmatched. Germline CDR1 and CDR2: SNHLY and FYNNEI.